This T cell receptor beta chain derives from a study of somatic mutations in cytotoxic T cells in rheumatoid arthritis. This CDR3 region has 18 residues. Germline V CDR1 and CDR2: LNHDA, SQIVND (reference sequence). Between the trimmed V and J ends, which lost 4 bases and 0 bases, there was a span of 18 bases. TCRdb keeps only in-frame clones here, not all; method: immunoSEQ multiplex PCR. This repertoire shows about 20,000 clones, 70% to 90% found once; its top ten account for 15% to 20%. This receptor was taken from a woman aged 45-59 years in good health. The source material was CD8+ T cells sorted from blood. This rearrangement joins TRBV19 to TRBJ2-2; no reliable D call. The CDR3 spells CASSRGWVREPNTGELFF. Here the CDR3 DNA reads TGTGCCAGTAGTAGGGGTTGGGTTCGAGAGCCGAACACCGGGGAGCTGTTTTTT.